The present T cell receptor beta chain was sequenced within a study of long-term antiretroviral therapy in people with HIV. The CDR3 covers 14 residues. The V end was cut by 0 bases, the J end by 2 bases, with 8 bases between. The germline V gene encodes CDR1 SGDLS and CDR2 YYNGEE. Every donor had one or more pre-ART and two or more post-ART PBMC samples. Version v3.0 of the immunoSEQ assay was performed at survey level. The target of sequencing was about 40,000-50,000 T-cell genomes per sample. Sequenced by immunoSEQ multiplex PCR; TCRdb stores in-frame clones only, minus some. The table records more than 35,000 clones, over 90% of them present only once.

Sequenced here: unsorted PBMCs, sampled 3.7 years after starting antiretroviral therapy. This sequence was found in a woman aged 45-60 years with HIV. This sequence joins TRBV9 and TRBJ1-1, with D possibly matching TRBD1 (5 bases). In nucleotides, the CDR3 is TGTGCCAGCAGCGTAGCTACAGGAAACACTGAAGCTTTCTTT. It specifies CASSVATGNTEAFF.